The entry that follows covers one T cell receptor beta chain sequence. Antigen unknown. These data belong to a study of beta chain features in type 1 diabetes. This CDR3 is built from 12 residues. Trimming removed 1 base from V and 10 bases from J, with 11 bases in between. Germline loops: CDR1 GTSNPN, CDR2 SVGIG (reference sequence). The study reverse transcribed the entire isolated RNA, so it sequenced expressed TCRB transcripts. Assay: immunoSEQ multiplex PCR; the TCRdb copy retains only in-frame clones and omits some. The data show 500,000 to 800,000 clones, 9.5% to 15% seen once. The study, taken as a whole, reports: Across all four CD4+ subsets, people with type 1 diabetes showed modestly shorter TCRB CDR3s.

This clonotype originated in a man aged 25 to 45 with type 1 diabetes. The chain employs TRBV30 and TRBJ1-5; D is unclear. Sequencing was performed on naive CD4+ T cells from blood. In DNA, the CDR3 is TGTGCCTGGAGTGGGGTGACTCTCCCCCAGCATTTT. It is translated as CAWSGVTLPQHF.